This T cell receptor (beta chain) was documented in a study of a mutant IDH1 vaccine in newly diagnosed glioma. Germline CDR1 reads GTSNPN; CDR2 reads SVGIG (reference sequence). The CDR3 length is 14 residues. The V and J ends lost 7 bases and 3 bases, in that order; junction bases with no gene match: 10. As regards this clone: Antigen specificity is unknown.

The table came from immunoSEQ multiplex PCR; TCRdb's copy has only in-frame clones and leaves some out. In the table there are tens of thousands of clones, around 92% of which are singletons. The sample's time point: week 35, safety follow-up. All doses held 300 ug of mutant IDH1 20-mer peptide, with topical imiquimod. The V call is TRBV30, the J call TRBJ2-7; 9 bases match TRBD2. This TCR derives from a man aged 50 to 60 with glioma. The input for sequencing was PBMCs, taken from a glioma patient whose treatment included an IDH1 peptide vaccine. The DNA of the CDR3 is TGTGCCTTGGAGGGGCTAGCGGGGAGCTACGAGCAGTACTTC. Translation: CALEGLAGSYEQYF.